A single T cell receptor (beta chain) is shown here with its context. Its antigen remains unidentified. This sample is drawn from a study of blood T cells in healthy people across ages. Findings of the study overall: Strong correlation linked observed beta diversity and percent naive T cells.

Next came a second PCR, run for about 7 to 12 cycles, which used a sample-barcoded 5' primer along with a J-beta primer mix. In TCRdb, the 5' RACE reads were re-called with MiXCR into one record per CDR3 protein. The data contain 1,500,000 or so distinct CDR3 sequences, approximately 39% of them seen just once; the ten biggest clones take up approximately 4.1%. Germline V gives CDR1 GTSNPN, CDR2 SVGIG (reference sequence). V lost 4 bases, J lost 6 bases, and 7 bases lay in between. This CDR3 comprises 11 residues. The V and J genes are TRBV30 and TRBJ2-1, with D unclear. Sequenced material: blood. The sequence came from a woman between 18 and 29 years old in good health. The DNA for the CDR3 is TGTGCCTGGACTAGGATCAATGAGCAGTTCTTC. Translating gives CAWTRINEQFF.